This TCR beta chain was documented in a study of T cells in Graves' hyperthyroidism and ophthalmopathy. Broader study findings: Ophthalmopathy was model-predicted a median about six months pre-onset.

Using RNA transcripts as the source, TCR beta CDR3 regions were amplified. The HTBI primer set was used in a first-round RT-PCR of the TCR CDR3. Via MiXCR, TCRdb re-called the multiplex PCR reads, giving one row per CDR3 protein. Among 90,000 to 120,000 distinct CDR3 sequences, around a sixth were seen once, and the ten largest hold under 45%. This clonotype has a count of ten or more. Its target is not known. The junction had 17 bases not matched to a gene; V was cut back by 1 base and J by 7 bases. CDR3 size: 19 residues. Germline values: CDR1 KGHDR, CDR2 SFDVKD. The J gene is TRBJ2-3, the V gene TRBV24-1; 9 positions match TRBD2. The sample consisted of blood. This TCR derives from a woman in her 50s with Graves' hyperthyroidism. The CDR3 sequence is CATSDFAVTSGRGPYTQYF. DNA for the CDR3: TGTGCCACCAGTGATTTCGCAGTCACTAGCGGGCGGGGACCATATACGCAGTATTTT.